These T cell receptor beta chains were read from a single sample in a study of T-cell reconstitution after alpha-beta-depleted transplantation in children. TCRdb redid the calling of the PCR reads with MiXCR, one entry per CDR3 protein. The table includes under 250,000 distinct CDR3 sequences, approximately 19% detected once. The starting material was PBMCs, mostly from graft donor cells, obtained 360 days after TCRalphabeta/CD19-depleted stem cell transplant. All receptors derive from a male patient between 2 and 15 years old who had a stem cell transplant for acute lymphoblastic leukemia, so the T cells may come from the graft donor. Each CDR3 is given with its conserved first and last residue. A D gene is named only where the DNA matches it firmly. Clone sizes are given selectively: once, few, many, or a class where the clone is expanded.

d_gene | j_gene | abundance | v_gene | CDR3nt | CDR3aa
NA | TRBJ1-1 | few | TRBV10-1 | TGCGCCAGCAGTGGATCGATTGGACAGAGAGATGAAGCTTTCTTT | CASSGSIGQRDEAFF
NA | TRBJ2-5 | NA | TRBV4-3 | TGCGCCAGCAGCCAACGGGGCAGAGAGACCCAGTACTTC | CASSQRGRETQYF
TRBD2 | TRBJ2-3 | NA | TRBV20-1 | TGCAGTGCAAAAGCGGGGGCCCAAACAGATACGCAGTATTTT | CSAKAGAQTDTQYF
NA | TRBJ1-4 | NA | TRBV20-1 | TGCAGTGCTAGACCCTGGGCCAGGGCTAATGAAAAACTGTTTTTT | CSARPWARANEKLFF
NA | TRBJ2-1 | many | TRBV3-1 | TGCGCCAGCAGCCAAGAGAGGGGTTACAATGAGCAGTTCTTC | CASSQERGYNEQFF
NA | TRBJ2-5 | few | TRBV6-5 | TGTGCCAGCAGTTACTCCCGGGACTTTAGAGAGACCCAGTACTTC | CASSYSRDFRETQYF
TRBD1 | TRBJ1-3 | once | TRBV5-1 | TGCGCCAGCAGCTTGGCACAGGGGATGGATTCTGGAAACACCATATATTTT | CASSLAQGMDSGNTIYF
TRBD1 | TRBJ1-5 | NA | TRBV2 | TGTGCCAGCAATCGGGACAGGGTCAGTCAGCCCCAGCATTTT | CASNRDRVSQPQHF
TRBD2 | TRBJ2-1 | few | TRBV30 | TGTGCCTGGAGTGTACCGGTTCTAGCGGGGCTCAACGAGCAGTTCTTC | CAWSVPVLAGLNEQFF
NA | TRBJ1-2 | NA | TRBV20-1 | TGCAGTGCTAGAAGTAGGGGCGCTAACTATGGCTACACCTTC | CSARSRGANYGYTF
NA | TRBJ1-1 | NA | TRBV3-1 | TGTGCCAGCAGCCAAGAGGGAGGGGGGACTGAAGCTTTCTTT | CASSQEGGGTEAFF
NA | TRBJ1-1 | NA | TRBV6-2/TRBV6-3 | TGTGCCAGCAGTTGGGGAGTCACTGAAGCTTTCTTT | CASSWGVTEAFF
TRBD2 | TRBJ2-5 | few | TRBV7-9 | TGTGCCAGCAGCCGAACCCTAGCGGTTCAAGAGACCCAGTACTTC | CASSRTLAVQETQYF
TRBD2 | TRBJ2-5 | few | TRBV7-2 | TGTGCCAGCAGCTTACTTAACCCGGGACTAGCGGGAGAGACCCAGTACTTC | CASSLLNPGLAGETQYF
NA | TRBJ1-2 | few | TRBV4-2 | TGTGCCAGCAGCCAAGACCAGGGTAATGGCTACACCTTC | CASSQDQGNGYTF
TRBD2 | TRBJ2-1 | few | TRBV7-2 | TGTGCCACCTTGGCCGGGGGGACTACCTACAATGAGCAGTTCTTC | CATLAGGTTYNEQFF
TRBD2 | TRBJ2-1 | NA | TRBV4-2 | TGTGCCAGCAGCCAACTTGGACTAGCGGGTTACAATGAGCAGTTCTTC | CASSQLGLAGYNEQFF
NA | TRBJ2-5 | NA | TRBV30 | TGTGCCTGGAGTCTCGGGGAGACCCAGTACTTC | CAWSLGETQYF
TRBD2 | TRBJ2-7 | NA | TRBV5-1 | TGCGCCAGCAGCTTGGGGATTAGCGGGATCCACGAGCAGTACTTC | CASSLGISGIHEQYF
NA | TRBJ2-3 | NA | TRBV6-1 | TGTGCCAGCAGTCCGGGGGGCCTCCCGGGGCCAGATACGCAGTATTTT | CASSPGGLPGPDTQYF
NA | TRBJ2-3 | NA | TRBV27 | TGTGCCAGCAGTGGTGGGACAGATACGCAGTATTTT | CASSGGTDTQYF
NA | TRBJ2-3 | few | TRBV28 | TGTGCCAGCAGTTTTAGGGTCGCTAGCACAGATACGCAGTATTTT | CASSFRVASTDTQYF
TRBD1 | TRBJ1-3 | few | TRBV2 | TGTGCCAGCAGCAGTGGGACAGGGTTTGGAAACACCATATATTTT | CASSSGTGFGNTIYF
NA | TRBJ2-5 | many | TRBV12-3/TRBV12-4 | TGTGCCAGCAGTTTAATGGCTGTCGCGGGCCCCCAAGAGACCCAGTACTTC | CASSLMAVAGPQETQYF
NA | TRBJ2-7 | few | TRBV6-2/TRBV6-3 | TGTGCCAGCAGCCGGATGACAGAGGCTCGAGAGCAGTACTTC | CASSRMTEAREQYF
TRBD1 | TRBJ2-7 | many | TRBV10-3 | TGTGCCATCAGTGGTGGACAGGGGGCGAGCGAGCAGTACTTC | CAISGGQGASEQYF
TRBD1 | TRBJ1-1 | many | TRBV12-3/TRBV12-4 | TGTGCCAGCACCCTTAGGGGGGGACAGATGAACACTGAAGCTTTCTTT | CASTLRGGQMNTEAFF
NA | TRBJ2-3 | NA | TRBV11-2 | TGTGCCAGCAGCCCTAGCCGCCGGGCACCTGCTAGCACAGATACGCAGTATTTT | CASSPSRRAPASTDTQYF